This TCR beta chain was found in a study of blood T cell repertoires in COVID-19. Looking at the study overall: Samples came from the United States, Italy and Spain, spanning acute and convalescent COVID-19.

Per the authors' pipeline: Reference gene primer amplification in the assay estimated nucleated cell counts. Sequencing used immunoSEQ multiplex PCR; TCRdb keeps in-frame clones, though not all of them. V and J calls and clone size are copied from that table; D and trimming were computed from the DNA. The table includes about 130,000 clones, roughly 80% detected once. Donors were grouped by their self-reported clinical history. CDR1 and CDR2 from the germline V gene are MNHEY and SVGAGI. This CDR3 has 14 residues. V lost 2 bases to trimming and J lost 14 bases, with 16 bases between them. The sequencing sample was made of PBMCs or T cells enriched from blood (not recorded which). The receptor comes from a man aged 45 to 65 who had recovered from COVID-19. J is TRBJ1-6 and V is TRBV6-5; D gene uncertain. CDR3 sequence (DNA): TGTGCCAGCAGTTACAATACCTACGAATTCACCCTCCACTTT. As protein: CASSYNTYEFTLHF.